The T cell receptor (beta chain) under discussion was sequenced for a study of a mutant IDH1 vaccine in newly diagnosed glioma (dated by TCRdb to the early 2020s). Study-wide context: Vaccination started 4-6 weeks after radiotherapy alone, or was given together with temozolomide cycles in the groups whose treatment included chemotherapy. The 30 to 40 treated patients were 62.5% male and around 38% female, with a mean age of around 40 years. Before enrollment, patients had received standard therapy of radiotherapy alone, temozolomide alone, or radiochemotherapy with temozolomide; most received the combination. The week-35 safety follow-up took place at visit V12, and the week-47 end of study took place at visit V13. Peripheral blood samples were drawn at six visits, namely V03 (baseline), V05, V07, V10, V12 and V13. For exploratory analyses, around 23 treated patients had longitudinal TCRB deep sequencing done wherever samples were available. General study outcomes and caveats: Pseudoprogression seemed to be unrelated to changes in the top peripheral T cell clonotypes found by TCRB sequencing. Across multiple MHC alleles, vaccine-induced immune responses were seen in around 93% of patients. Availability determined which PBMC samples were chosen for TCRB deep sequencing. The authors noted that analyses of patient blood samples could not be reproduced because of sample limitations.

With respect to this clone: The antigen it binds to is not known. Per-nucleotide qualities are absent, and no much larger clonotype sits a single base away.

Explained via the paper, the time point label denotes: week 35, safety follow-up. Each vaccine dose was 300 ug of a 20-mer mutant IDH1 peptide in Montanide, given subcutaneously with topical imiquimod. Across visits V03 through V10, patients got a total of eight vaccinations, given in weeks 1, 3, 5, 7, 11, 15, 19 and 23. Newly diagnosed WHO grade 3 or 4 IDH1-mutant astrocytomas showing loss of nuclear ATRX were present in the donors. The samples were drawn from NOA16, a multicentre, single-arm, open-label phase I trial in Germany that tested a mutant IDH1 peptide vaccine in humans for the first time. Genomic DNA for TCRB sequencing was isolated from EDTA blood with the DNeasy Blood and Tissue Kit. CDR1 is given as SGHRS and CDR2 as YFSETQ, both from the germline V gene. Measured from the cysteine to the phenylalanine, the CDR3 is 11 residues long. Only the CDR3 DNA stays, 33 bases, in frame from base 1. Trimming at the junction amounts to 1 base on V and 9 bases on J, and the germline ends lie 7 bases apart.

Library preparation was by the immunoSEQ multiplex PCR assay. Following the manufacturer's protocol, the hsTCRB Kit was used to amplify rearranged TCR beta chain sequences. TCRB libraries were sequenced on an Illumina MiSeq. In the original analysis: The proprietary platform of the kit vendor was used for demultiplexing, trimming and gene mapping. In its TCRdb copy, this immuneACCESS table keeps in-frame sequences only and misses some clones. Where compared with another copy, unresolved V genes explain less than half of these, and the others have no known cause. That table furnishes V, J and clone size, whereas the DNA furnished D and trimming. This sample has about 27,000 clones in its table, and roughly 76% of those were observed once. About 7.9% of the sample belongs to the ten largest clones.

The rearranged segments are TRBV5-1 and TRBJ1-1; the D segment cannot be called with confidence. This sequence was found in a man aged 50 to 59 with glioma. The source material was PBMCs, sampled from a glioma patient whose treatment included an IDH1 peptide vaccine. In nucleotide form, the sequence is TGCGCCAGCAGCTTGTCGGGCCAAGCTTTCTTT. This is translated as CASSLSGQAFF.